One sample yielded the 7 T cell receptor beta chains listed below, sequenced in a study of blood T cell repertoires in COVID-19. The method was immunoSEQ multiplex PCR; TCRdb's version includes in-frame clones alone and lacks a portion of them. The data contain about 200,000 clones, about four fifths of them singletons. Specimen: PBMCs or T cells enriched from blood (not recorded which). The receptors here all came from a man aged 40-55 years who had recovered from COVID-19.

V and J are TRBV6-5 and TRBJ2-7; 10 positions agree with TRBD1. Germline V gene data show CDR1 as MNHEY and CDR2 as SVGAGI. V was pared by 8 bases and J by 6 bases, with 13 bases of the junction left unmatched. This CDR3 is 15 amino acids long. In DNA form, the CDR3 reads TGTGCCAGCGGGCGTGGGGGACAGGGGTTCTCCGAGCAGTACTTC. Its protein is CASGRGGQGFSEQYF.

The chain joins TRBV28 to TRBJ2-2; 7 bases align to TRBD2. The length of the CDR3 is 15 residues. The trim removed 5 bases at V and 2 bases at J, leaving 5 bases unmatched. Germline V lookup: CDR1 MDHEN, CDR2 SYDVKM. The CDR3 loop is CASSTGTTNTGELFF. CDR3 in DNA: TGTGCCAGCAGTACCGGGACTACTAACACCGGGGAGCTGTTTTTT. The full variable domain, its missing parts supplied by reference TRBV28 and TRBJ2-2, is DVKVTQSSRYLVKRTGEKVFLECVQDMDHENMFWYRQDPGLGLRLIYFSYDVKMKEKGDIPEGYSVSREKKERFSLILESASTNQTSMYLCASSTGTTNTGELFFGEGSRLTVL.

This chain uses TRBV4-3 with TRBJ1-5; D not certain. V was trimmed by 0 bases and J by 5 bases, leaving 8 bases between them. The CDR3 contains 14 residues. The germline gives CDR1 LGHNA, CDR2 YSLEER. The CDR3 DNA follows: TGCGCCAGCAGCCAAGATCCGGGGTATCAGCCCCAGCATTTT. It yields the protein CASSQDPGYQPQHF.

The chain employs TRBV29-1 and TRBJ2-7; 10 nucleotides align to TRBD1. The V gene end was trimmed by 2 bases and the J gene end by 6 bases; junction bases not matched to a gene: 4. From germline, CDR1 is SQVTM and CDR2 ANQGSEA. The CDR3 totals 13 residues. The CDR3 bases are TGCAGCGTTGAAAGGGACAGGGGAACCGAGCAGTACTTC. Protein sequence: CSVERDRGTEQYF.

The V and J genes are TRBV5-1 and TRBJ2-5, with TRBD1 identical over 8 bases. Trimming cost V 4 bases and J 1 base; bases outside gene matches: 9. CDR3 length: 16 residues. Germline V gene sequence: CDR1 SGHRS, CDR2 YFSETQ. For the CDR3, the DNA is TGCGCCAGCAGCAATACCGGGACAGGAATCCAAGAGACCCAGTACTTC. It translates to CASSNTGTGIQETQYF.

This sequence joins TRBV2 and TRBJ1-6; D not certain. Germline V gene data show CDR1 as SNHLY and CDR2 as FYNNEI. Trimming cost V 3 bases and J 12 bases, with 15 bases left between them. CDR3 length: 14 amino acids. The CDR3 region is CASSDATGRGPLHF. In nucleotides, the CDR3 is TGTGCCAGCAGTGATGCGACCGGCCGGGGACCCCTCCACTTT. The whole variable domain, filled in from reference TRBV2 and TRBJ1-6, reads EPEVTQTPSHQVTQMGQEVILRCVPISNHLYFYWYRQILGQKVEFLVSFYNNEISEKSEIFDDQFSVERPDGSNFTLKIRSTKLEDSAMYFCASSDATGRGPLHFGNGTRLTVT.

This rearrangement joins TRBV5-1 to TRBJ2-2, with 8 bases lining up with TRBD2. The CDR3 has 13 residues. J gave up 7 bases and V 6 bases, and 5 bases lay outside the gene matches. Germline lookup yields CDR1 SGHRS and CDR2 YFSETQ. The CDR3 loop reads CASTREAGGELFF. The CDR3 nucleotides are TGCGCCAGCACGCGGGAGGCGGGCGGGGAGCTGTTTTTT.